This T cell receptor (beta chain) was observed in a study of PD-1 blockade in classical Hodgkin lymphoma (dated by TCRdb to between 2020 and 2021). For context, the study as a whole: Nivolumab dosing was 3 mg/kg intravenously every 2 weeks, continuing until either disease progression or unacceptable toxicity. A peripheral blood immune signature of response to PD-1 blockade in classical Hodgkin lymphoma was defined using TCR beta sequencing and CyTOF. The paper as a whole reports these results and caveats: Baseline TCR diversity was reported as lower in newly diagnosed patients than in healthy donors, and lower still in relapsed/refractory patients. A significant rise by C4D1 was seen in CD4+ but not CD8+ TCR diversity (p=0.0027 vs p=0.16), with the rise being most apparent in complete responders (p=0.02). Only a single clinical trial cohort was studied, and what caused the repertoire differences, possibly disease activity or prior therapy, remained undefined. Trial patients with a complete response had baseline diversity similar to that of newly diagnosed patients, while partial responders and progressors had significantly lower diversity. Lower diversity was observed in patients in whom nivolumab was started less than 1 year after ASCT, and these patients were excluded from later analyses so that confounding by immune reconstitution would be avoided.

The Qiagen DNeasy kit was used to extract genomic DNA both from unsorted PBMCs and from the negatively selected CD4+ and CD8+ fractions. Amplification of TCR beta CDR3 regions was done by immunoSEQ multiplex PCR with primers that anneal to V and J segments. Amplification bias was minimized using a synthetic immune receptor repertoire, and residual bias was removed computationally after sequencing. Per the source publication's procedure: Custom Python scripts were used to quantify repertoire diversity as the Shannon entropy index. Unsorted, CD4+ and CD8+ repertoires were examined separately, except in combined analyses, for which CD4+ and CD8+ sequences were merged in silico. A clone counted as expanded when the clone's frequency after treatment rose at least 2-fold relative to C1D1, and clones undetected at baseline were given a pseudocount of 0.5. Singleton clones were defined as clones with 0 or 1 copy at C1D1, and non-singleton clones were defined as clones with 2 or more copies. By matching protein sequences in sorted samples from the same patient, clones expanded in unsorted samples were annotated as CD4+, CD8+ or unknown. Wilcoxon tests on paired samples were used to test diversity changes from C1D1 to C4D1. TCRdb's version of the immuneACCESS table is confined to in-frame rearrangements and falls short of the full clone set. An unresolved V gene accounts for under half of the shortfall where checked; the remainder is of unknown origin. V and J calls and clone size are copied from that table; D and trimming were computed from the DNA. Counted in this sample were 20,000 to 30,000 clones; roughly two thirds of them appeared once. In total, the top ten clones hold 10% to 15% of the sample.

The sample's time point label, in plain terms: cycle 2 day 1 (C2D1) of nivolumab. Every trial patient had relapsed after autologous stem cell transplantation, and cohorts A, B and C differed in prior brentuximab vedotin exposure. The trial cohort comprised some 60 patients with relapsed/refractory classical Hodgkin lymphoma whose best overall responses were complete response, partial response or progressive disease. In the multi-cohort phase II CheckMate 205 trial, trial patients received single-agent nivolumab. An independent review committee assessed best overall response by applying the 2007 International Working Group response criteria. Trial PBMCs were collected just before the start of nivolumab (C1D1) and during therapy at cycle 2 day 1 and cycle 4 day 1. Peripheral blood was collected in 8 mL Vacutainer Cell Preparation Tubes, from which PBMCs were isolated by centrifugation and then cryopreserved.

In regard to this clone: It has no known antigen specificity. One base away there is no much larger clone; base qualities are not given.

Measured from the cysteine to the phenylalanine, the CDR3 is 15 residues long. CDR3 DNA only is kept here, 45 bases in frame from base 1. The germline ends are 12 bases apart after V is trimmed by 6 bases and J by 0 bases. CDR1 and CDR2 were assigned from the germline V gene (reference sequence) as MNHEY and SMNVEV. The clonotype comes from a human donor with classical Hodgkin lymphoma. The material was peripheral blood mononuclear cells (PBMCs), obtained before the second cycle of nivolumab. The sequence links TRBV27 to TRBJ2-1; D gene: possibly TRBD2, on 5 matching bases. In nucleotide form, the sequence is TGTGCCAGCAGAGTTCTCGGGGTCTCCTACAATGAGCAGTTCTTC. Its translation is CASRVLGVSYNEQFF.